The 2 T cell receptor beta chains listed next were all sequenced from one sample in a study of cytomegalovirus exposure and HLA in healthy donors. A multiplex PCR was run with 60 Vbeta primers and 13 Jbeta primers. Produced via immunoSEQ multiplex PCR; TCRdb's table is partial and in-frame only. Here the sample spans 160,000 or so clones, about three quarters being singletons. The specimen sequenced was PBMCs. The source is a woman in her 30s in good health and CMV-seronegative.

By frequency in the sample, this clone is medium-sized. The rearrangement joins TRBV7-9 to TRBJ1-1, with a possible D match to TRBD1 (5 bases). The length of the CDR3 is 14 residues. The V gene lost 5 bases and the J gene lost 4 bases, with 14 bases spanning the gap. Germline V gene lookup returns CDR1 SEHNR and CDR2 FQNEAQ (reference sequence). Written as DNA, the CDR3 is TGTGCCAGCAGCCCCCCGGGGGTGGGCACTGAAGCTTTCTTT. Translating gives CASSPPGVGTEAFF.

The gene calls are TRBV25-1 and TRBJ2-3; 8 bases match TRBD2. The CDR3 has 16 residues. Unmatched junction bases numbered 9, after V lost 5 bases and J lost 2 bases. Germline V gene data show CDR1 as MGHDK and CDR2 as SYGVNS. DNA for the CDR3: TGTGCCAGCAGTACCCCCCAAGCGGGGGACACAGATACGCAGTATTTT. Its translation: CASSTPQAGDTDTQYF.